The 8 T cell receptor beta chains below come from one sample, sequenced in a study of beta chain features in type 1 diabetes (dated by TCRdb to the late 2010s). Library construction relied on the immunoSEQ multiplex PCR assay. The High Capacity cDNA Reverse Transcription Kit was used to reverse transcribe all of the isolated RNA, meaning that expressed TCRB transcripts were what got sequenced. This immuneACCESS table, as held by TCRdb, lists in-frame sequences with V and J called but not all clones. Of the missing ones, under half trace to an unresolved V gene in checked studies; the others have no known cause. The sample table records just under 150,000 clones; about 13% of these occur just once. Of the sample, roughly 1.3% is held by the ten largest clones. Overall results and qualifications from the work: A moderate but significant shortening of TCRB CDR3 length was observed in type 1 diabetes patients in all four CD4+ subsets.

For these TCRs, the target antigens are not known. The sequencing input was central memory CD4+ T cells from blood. The receptors here all came from a man aged 18-30 years with type 1 diabetes.

This chain uses TRBV28 with TRBJ2-1, with D possibly TRBD2 on 6 matching bases. CDR3 size: 13 residues. Per germline, CDR1 MDHEN and CDR2 SYDVKM. Trimming removed 8 bases from V and 9 bases from J, with 17 bases in between. The CDR3 sequence: CASRGVMTSEQFF. The CDR3 coding sequence is TGTGCCAGCCGCGGGGTAATGACTAGTGAGCAGTTCTTC.

The chain recombines TRBV5-1 with TRBJ2-7; no reliable D call. V was pared by 5 bases and J by 3 bases, with 9 bases between. CDR3 length: 12 residues. In germline, CDR1 is SGHRS, CDR2 YFSETQ. CDR3 residues: CASSNSIYEQYF. The CDR3 DNA follows: TGCGCCAGCAGTAACAGTATCTACGAGCAGTACTTC. Together with reference TRBV5-1 and TRBJ2-7, the CDR3 gives the full variable domain: KAGVTQTPRYLIKTRGQQVTLSCSPISGHRSVSWYQQTPGQGLQFLFEYFSETQRNKGNFPGRFSGRQFSNSRSEMNVSTLELGDSALYLCASSNSIYEQYFGPGTRLTVT.

In this sample, this clone turned up a few times. This chain joins TRBV9 and TRBJ2-3, with unresolved D. The CDR3 covers 14 residues. Germline CDR1 is SGDLS and CDR2 is YYNGEE. Trimming shortened V by 2 bases and J by 2 bases, and 9 bases separated the two germline ends. The CDR3, as DNA: TGTGCCAGCAGCGTTTCGGGCTCCACAGATACGCAGTATTTT. Protein: CASSVSGSTDTQYF.

This clone has just a few counts. The V gene is TRBV30, the J gene TRBJ1-5, with D perhaps TRBD1 (6 bases). Germline V gives CDR1 GTSNPN, CDR2 SVGIG (reference sequence). This CDR3 spans 16 amino acids. The V and J ends lost 2 bases and 5 bases respectively, with 19 bases between them. CDR3 nucleotide sequence: TGTGCCTGGAGTCCCATTAATGGGGGGGCTCATCAGCCCCAGCATTTT. This translates into CAWSPINGGAHQPQHF.

The rearrangement uses TRBV6-5 and TRBJ2-7; 8 bases are shared with TRBD1. V was clipped by 0 bases and J by 6 bases; unmatched bases: 7. Germline CDR1 and CDR2: MNHEY and SVGAGI. This CDR3 has 15 amino acids. CDR3 DNA: TGTGCCAGCAGTTACTCGCCGGGGACAGGAGCCGAGCAGTACTTC. Translation: CASSYSPGTGAEQYF.

This clone has more than one count but fewer than ten. The CDR3 sequence is CASSQWTGVNEKLFF. In nucleotides, the CDR3 is TGCGCCAGCAGCCAATGGACAGGGGTTAATGAAAAACTGTTTTTT. The rearrangement links TRBV4-1 to TRBJ1-4, with 9 bases fitting TRBD1. Germline values: CDR1 MGHRA, CDR2 YSYEKL. The ends lost 2 bases at V and 4 bases at J; junction bases unmatched: 2. This CDR3 has 15 residues.

The chain uses TRBV6-1 and TRBJ2-1; TRBD2 aligns across 8 bases. The trim removed 5 bases at V and 2 bases at J, leaving 5 bases unmatched. The CDR3 covers 15 residues. Germline V gene lookup returns CDR1 MNHNS and CDR2 SASEGT. The CDR3 nucleotides are TGTGCCAGCAGTAAGGGCGGGGGGCCCTACAATGAGCAGTTCTTC. Encoded protein: CASSKGGGPYNEQFF.

This clone has a handful of counts. The gene calls are TRBV28 and TRBJ2-7; D is uncertain. Germline CDR1 and CDR2: MDHEN and SYDVKM. Trimming removed 5 bases at V and 12 bases at J, with 20 bases between. The CDR3 sequence is 13 residues long. CDR3 sequence: CASSEGRTVPGYF. The CDR3 coding sequence is TGTGCCAGCAGTGAAGGCCGGACGGTCCCAGGGTACTTC.